Detailed here is one TCR beta chain. V shed 4 bases and J shed 3 bases, with 13 bases lying between them. CDR1 is LNHDA and CDR2 is SQIVND in the germline V gene (reference sequence). There are 14 residues in the CDR3. Generated by immunoSEQ multiplex PCR, the TCRdb table keeps only in-frame clones and is missing some. There are tens of thousands of clones in the sample; around 93% occur only once, and 0.42% lies in the top ten. The entry originates in a study of technical replicates of blood from a few donors. The sequence was obtained from a human donor in good health. The sequencing input was T cells isolated from PBMCs. The rearrangement links TRBV19 to TRBJ2-7; D gene uncertain. CDR3 amino acids: CASSNGGLIYEQYF. The CDR3 DNA is TGTGCCAGTAGTAACGGCGGCCTAATCTACGAGCAGTACTTC.